These 21 T cell receptor beta chains share one sample of origin, sequenced in a study of shared clonotypes between healthy human individuals. Some clones are missing from TCRdb's copy, which holds only in-frame ones; the method was immunoSEQ multiplex PCR. Among some 2,000,000 clones listed, 95% were seen once. The sample was naive CD4+ T cells sorted from blood. Described subset: CD45RA+ positively selected. The origin of the receptors is a man aged 18 to 30 in good health.

In its sample, this clone was seen once. The V gene is TRBV28, the J gene TRBJ1-4; weak D call: TRBD1 (5 bases). The CDR3 contains 17 residues. V was pared by 4 bases and J by 0 bases, with 15 bases between. Germline V gene lookup returns CDR1 MDHEN and CDR2 SYDVKM. The CDR3 region has the DNA TGTGCCAGCAGTTCCGGGACTGACGTTGCAACTAATGAAAAACTGTTTTTT. This sequence encodes CASSSGTDVATNEKLFF.

This sequence joins TRBV7-9 and TRBJ1-2; 7 bases line up with TRBD1. V trimming: 5 bases; J trimming: 0 bases; junction bases outside the gene matches: 6. Germline CDR1 reads SEHNR; CDR2 reads FQNEAQ (reference sequence). This CDR3 has 15 amino acids. The CDR3 spells CASSPGTDPNYGYTF. The CDR3 coding sequence is TGTGCCAGCAGCCCCGGGACAGACCCTAACTATGGCTACACCTTC.

This clone was detected only once. This chain links TRBV28 with TRBJ2-1; TRBD2 might be the D (5 bases). The length of the CDR3 is 11 residues. Germline V gene data show CDR1 as MDHEN and CDR2 as SYDVKM. The germline V and J ends were trimmed by 8 bases and 6 bases, with 8 bases remaining between them. The chain's CDR3 is CASCRGNEQFF. The CDR3 region has the DNA TGTGCCAGCTGTCGGGGCAATGAGCAGTTCTTC.

The rearrangement joins TRBV7-2 to TRBJ2-2; tentative D call: TRBD1 (5 bases). Germline CDR1 is SGHTA and CDR2 is FQGNSA. V was shortened by 1 base and J by 7 bases, with 10 bases between the two germline ends. The CDR3 loop spans 14 amino acids. The CDR3: CASSLGQSSGELFF. CDR3 in DNA: TGTGCCAGCAGCTTAGGACAGAGCAGCGGGGAGCTGTTTTTT.

The chain joins TRBV18 to TRBJ2-2; TRBD2 matches at 13 bases. Germline loops: CDR1 KGHSH, CDR2 LQKENI. The CDR3 runs 19 residues. V shed 1 base and J 2 bases; nucleotides not matched to a gene: 7. CDR3 in amino acids: CASSPRTSGGRTNTGELFF. CDR3 sequence (DNA): TGTGCCAGCTCACCACGGACTAGCGGGGGCCGAACAAACACCGGGGAGCTGTTTTTT.

Comments on this clone: Other DNA sequences within the sample encode an identical CDR3. This chain joins TRBV6-5 and TRBJ1-5, with 7 bases identical to TRBD1. The ends lost 5 bases at V and 0 bases at J; junction bases unmatched: 4. Germline CDR1 reads MNHEY; CDR2 reads SVGAGI. The CDR3 covers 15 residues. The DNA of the CDR3 is TGTGCCAGCAGTCCACAGGGGTATAGCAATCAGCCCCAGCATTTT. Amino acids: CASSPQGYSNQPQHF.

This clone has only a few counts. This chain joins TRBV29-1 and TRBJ1-4, with D perhaps matching TRBD1 (5 bases). The CDR3 is made up of 15 amino acids. V was pared by 4 bases and J by 5 bases, with 17 bases between. CDR1 is SQVTM and CDR2 is ANQGSEA in the germline V gene. In DNA form, the CDR3 reads TGCAGCGTTGCGGTGGTGCAGGGCGTCAATGAAAAACTGTTTTTT. It translates to CSVAVVQGVNEKLFF.

This rearrangement joins TRBV6-6 to TRBJ1-5; D might be TRBD1 (6 bases). The CDR3 sequence is 15 residues long. The germline CDR1 and CDR2 sequences are MNHNY and SVGAGI (reference sequence). V lost 2 bases, J lost 3 bases, and 11 bases lay in between. This CDR3 is CASSYGRQANQPQHF. CDR3 DNA sequence: TGTGCCAGCAGTTACGGGCGACAGGCCAATCAGCCCCAGCATTTT.

The J gene is TRBJ2-1, the V gene TRBV7-9, with TRBD2 matching 12 bases. The J segment lost 9 bases and the V segment lost 5 bases, leaving 8 bases of the junction unmatched. Germline CDR1 reads SEHNR; CDR2 reads FQNEAQ (reference sequence). The CDR3 consists of 15 residues. The CDR3 spells CASSPGLAGKREQFF. The CDR3 DNA reads as TGTGCCAGCAGCCCTGGACTAGCGGGGAAGCGTGAGCAGTTCTTC.

V gene TRBV1 combines with J gene TRBJ2-7; the DNA was not used to check the table's D call, TRBD2. TRBV1 is annotated as a pseudogene. This CDR3 is 17 amino acids long. The CDR3 protein is CTSSQTKPSGGTYEQYF. The CDR3 DNA reads TGCACCAGCAGCCAAACCAAACCTAGCGGGGGTACCTACGAGCAGTACTTC.

This clone was detected once. Here the CDR3 reads CASSLLGHLTDTQYF. The CDR3 coding sequence is TGTGCCAGCTCCCTCTTAGGGCACCTCACAGATACGCAGTATTTT. The genes are TRBV11-2 and TRBJ2-3; D is undetermined. This CDR3 has 15 residues. The V gene's germline CDR1 is SGHAT and CDR2 FQNNGV. V was clipped by 8 bases and J by 2 bases, with 17 bases between them.

The chain joins TRBV5-6 to TRBJ2-7; TRBD2 is a possible D gene (6 bases). The CDR3 covers 15 residues. Germline CDR1 and CDR2: SGHDT and YYEEEE. Trimming stripped 0 bases from V and 3 bases from J, with 13 bases between. Here the CDR3 reads CASSLAFSGGYEQYF. Here the CDR3 DNA reads TGTGCCAGCAGCTTGGCTTTCTCCGGGGGCTACGAGCAGTACTTC.

J is TRBJ2-5 and V is TRBV4-1; TRBD1 aligns across 7 bases. J lost 3 bases, V lost 1 base, and 5 bases had no gene match. CDR1 is MGHRA and CDR2 is YSYEKL in the germline V gene. This CDR3 comprises 15 residues. The CDR3 sequence: CASSQGRQGEETQYF. CDR3 nucleotide sequence: TGCGCCAGCAGCCAAGGAAGACAGGGCGAAGAGACCCAGTACTTC.

Notes on this clone: The same CDR3 can be traced to other DNA sequences in this sample. The V and J genes are TRBV5-1 and TRBJ1-1; D ambiguous. The CDR3 sequence is 13 residues long. V was trimmed by 4 bases and J by 0 bases, leaving 7 bases between them. Germline values: CDR1 SGHRS, CDR2 YFSETQ. As DNA, the CDR3 is TGCGCCAGCAGCCTGCTAGTGAACACTGAAGCTTTCTTT. Amino acids: CASSLLVNTEAFF.

The chain couples TRBV5-5 to TRBJ1-3, with a tentative D call TRBD1 (6 bases). This CDR3 comprises 18 residues. V was clipped by 4 bases and J by 0 bases, with 20 bases between them. Germline values: CDR1 SGHKS, CDR2 YYEKEE (reference sequence). CDR3 coding DNA: TGTGCCAGCAGCACGGGAGGGGGACCGTACAACTCTGGAAACACCATATATTTT. It codes for CASSTGGGPYNSGNTIYF.

The J gene is TRBJ1-5, the V gene TRBV18, with TRBD1 matching over 11 bases. CDR3 length: 15 residues. The ends lost 5 bases at V and 5 bases at J; junction bases unmatched: 5. In germline, CDR1 is KGHSH, CDR2 LQKENI. The CDR3 loop is CASSTDRGLHQPQHF. The CDR3 nucleotides read TGTGCCAGCTCAACGGACAGGGGGCTTCATCAGCCCCAGCATTTT.

This sequence joins TRBV28 and TRBJ1-3; D remains unclear. Germline V gives CDR1 MDHEN, CDR2 SYDVKM. V was clipped by 5 bases and J by 4 bases, with 18 bases between them. The CDR3 runs 16 residues. CDR3 coding DNA: TGTGCCAGCAGTCTGAGCCTCCCGGGCGGGGGAAACACCATATATTTT. Translated, it gives CASSLSLPGGGNTIYF.

V usage is TRBV10-3 and J usage is TRBJ1-2; TRBD1 matches 7 bases. The V segment lost 6 bases and the J segment 2 bases; nucleotides outside the gene matches: 3. The CDR3 is 13 amino acids. CDR1 and CDR2 from the germline V gene are ENHRY and SYGVKD. DNA for the CDR3: TGTGCCATCAGAAAGACAGGGAACTATGGCTACACCTTC. It yields the protein CAIRKTGNYGYTF.

The gene calls are TRBV28 and TRBJ2-5; weak D call: TRBD1 (7 bases). The CDR3 has 17 residues. Trimming cost V 4 bases and J 4 bases, with 22 bases left between them. The germline V gene encodes CDR1 MDHEN and CDR2 SYDVKM. The CDR3 is CASSSRILRGALETQYF. In nucleotides, the CDR3 is TGTGCCAGCAGTTCCCGAATCCTCAGGGGGGCTTTAGAGACCCAGTACTTC.

DNA for the CDR3: TGTGCCAGCAGCTTAGCTAGGGGCGTTAAGGCTCTAGCGGGGGTAAACCGTTACGAGCAGTACTTC. Translating it yields CASSLARGVKALAGVNRYEQYF. V gene TRBV7-2 combines with J gene TRBJ2-7; 10 bases match TRBD2. CDR3 size: 22 residues. The J segment lost 4 bases and the V segment lost 0 bases, leaving 24 bases of the junction unmatched. Germline V gene lookup returns CDR1 SGHTA and CDR2 FQGNSA.

The chain joins TRBV28 to TRBJ1-5; 7 bases agree with TRBD1. The V gene end was trimmed by 9 bases and the J gene end by 7 bases; junction bases not matched to a gene: 6. Germline V gene data show CDR1 as MDHEN and CDR2 as SYDVKM. The CDR3 length is 12 residues. CDR3 loop: CASMTGSQPQHF. The CDR3 nucleotides are TGTGCCAGTATGACAGGGTCGCAGCCCCAGCATTTT.